The entry that follows covers one TCR beta chain sequence. Trimming shortened V by 8 bases and J by 4 bases, and 12 bases separated the two germline ends. In germline, CDR1 is SGHVS, CDR2 FQNEAQ. The CDR3 is 12 residues long. This sample stems from a study of shared clonotypes between healthy human individuals. CD8 cells classed as naive were CD45RO-negative and positively selected for CCR7, excluding terminally differentiated effector memory CD45RA+ cells. Participating donors were healthy, HIV-negative adults free of recent acute infections or vaccinations. Per the original methods: Owing to the provision of junction-only sequences devoid of quality scores by immunoSEQ, filtering differed. Here immunoSEQ multiplex PCR was the method, and the copy in TCRdb shows in-frame clones only, minus some. The DNA was the basis for D and trimming; V, J and clone size are from that table. The table lists about 2.1 million clones, 93% of them singletons.

This TCR was recovered from a man aged 18-30 years in good health. Some clones in this sample may be carry-over from other donors' samples. The chain has TRBV7-8 and TRBJ2-7; tentative D call: TRBD2 (5 bases). Sequences were obtained from naive CD8+ T cells from PBMCs. The CDR3 is CASEGRSYEQYF. CDR3 bases: TGTGCCAGCGAGGGCAGGTCTTACGAGCAGTACTTC.